This passage covers 23 T cell receptor beta chains from one sample sequenced in a study of T cell changes during pregnancy in multiple sclerosis. The repertoire was sequenced with immunoSEQ multiplex PCR; TCRdb's copy has only in-frame clones and lacks some. The data show fewer than 40,000 clones, 91% seen once. The sample consisted of CD8+ T cells from peripheral blood mononuclear cells, taken after pregnancy. The receptors were gathered from a female donor with multiple sclerosis, enrolled in a pregnancy study.

This clone was recorded once. J is TRBJ2-3 and V is TRBV4-1; perhaps TRBD2 as D (5 bases). The V gene's germline CDR1 is MGHRA and CDR2 YSYEKL. V was trimmed by 0 bases and J by 2 bases, leaving 9 bases between them. This CDR3 region has 15 residues. In DNA form, the CDR3 reads TGCGCCAGCAGCCAAGATCCCCTAGCCACAGATACGCAGTATTTT. Translated, it gives CASSQDPLATDTQYF.

Comment on this clone: The same CDR3 can be traced to other DNA sequences in this sample. V usage is TRBV13 and J usage is TRBJ2-2, with 11 bases matching TRBD2. The length of the CDR3 is 16 residues. CDR1 PRHDT and CDR2 FYEKMQ come from the germline V gene (reference sequence). V shed 4 bases and J 5 bases; nucleotides not matched to a gene: 6. DNA for the CDR3: TGTGCCAGCAGCTCCGGACTAGCGGGTTTTACCGGGGAGCTGTTTTTT. As protein: CASSSGLAGFTGELFF.

This rearrangement joins TRBV7-9 to TRBJ2-1; 10 positions match TRBD1. The V gene end was trimmed by 5 bases and the J gene end by 11 bases; junction bases not matched to a gene: 12. This CDR3 is 15 amino acids long. CDR1 SEHNR and CDR2 FQNEAQ come from the germline V gene (reference sequence). The CDR3 spells CASSRRPGTGVQQFF. CDR3 nucleotide sequence: TGTGCCAGCAGCAGACGTCCCGGGACAGGGGTTCAGCAGTTCTTC.

This chain connects TRBV9 to TRBJ2-3, with 16 bases fitting TRBD2. This CDR3 has 18 amino acids. Germline V CDR1 and CDR2: SGDLS, YYNGEE. Germline trimming cut 4 bases from V and 6 bases from J; bases unmatched to any gene: 11. The CDR3 DNA follows: TGTGCCAGCAGCTCCCCCGGGACTAGCGGGAGGGAAGGGGATACGCAGTATTTT. Translating it yields CASSSPGTSGREGDTQYF.

V is TRBV6-4 and J is TRBJ2-1, with D perhaps matching TRBD1 (5 bases). The V end was cut by 0 bases, the J end by 5 bases, with 8 bases between. The CDR3 has 14 amino acids. Germline values: CDR1 MRHNA, CDR2 SNTAGT. The CDR3 reads CASSDSGAHNEQFF. In DNA form, the CDR3 reads TGTGCCAGCAGTGACTCAGGGGCCCACAATGAGCAGTTCTTC.

The chain recombines TRBV7-9 with TRBJ2-7; perhaps TRBD2 as D (6 bases). The CDR3 loop spans 16 amino acids. Germline V lookup: CDR1 SEHNR, CDR2 FQNEAQ (reference sequence). The V end lost 0 bases, the J end lost 2 bases, and 14 bases lay between the germline ends. The CDR3 is CASSLAVGRQPYEQYF. DNA for the CDR3: TGTGCCAGCAGCTTAGCGGTCGGGAGACAACCCTACGAGCAGTACTTC.

CDR3 region: CASSSTGGNTEAFF. The CDR3 nucleotides read TGTGCCAGCAGCTCGACAGGGGGCAACACTGAAGCTTTCTTT. The chain links TRBV7-3 to TRBJ1-1, with 10 nucleotides matching TRBD1. V trimming: 4 bases; J trimming: 2 bases; junction bases outside the gene matches: 1. CDR1 is SGHTA, CDR2 FQGTGA, per germline. There are 14 residues in the CDR3.

This CDR3 reads CASGENNEQFF. The CDR3 DNA reads as TGTGCCAGCGGAGAGAACAATGAGCAGTTCTTC. The chain couples TRBV9 to TRBJ2-1; D ambiguous. V lost 7 bases to trimming and J lost 5 bases, with 7 bases between them. This CDR3 has 11 residues. Germline lookup yields CDR1 SGDLS and CDR2 YYNGEE. The full variable domain, completed using reference TRBV9 and TRBJ2-1, is DSGVTQTPKHLITATGQRVTLRCSPRSGDLSVYWYQQSLDQGLQFLIQYYNGEERAKGNILERFSAQQFPDLHSELNLSSLELGDSALYFCASGENNEQFFGPGTRLTVL.

This clone is a singleton in its sample. The genes are TRBV7-2 and TRBJ1-1; TRBD1 is a possible D gene (6 bases). This CDR3 is 16 amino acids long. Trimming took off 1 base at V and 3 bases at J, with 15 bases between the two ends. Germline V lookup: CDR1 SGHTA, CDR2 FQGNSA. For the CDR3, the DNA is TGTGCCAGCAGCTTAGACAGGGCCATAGTGTACACTGAAGCTTTCTTT. It is translated as CASSLDRAIVYTEAFF.

V usage is TRBV9 and J usage is TRBJ2-1; TRBD2 aligns across 8 bases. This CDR3 contains 16 residues. Germline-derived CDR1 and CDR2 are SGDLS and YYNGEE. Trimming removed 3 bases from V and 6 bases from J; junction bases left unmatched: 11. CDR3 bases: TGTGCCAGCAGCGCCCCGGGGGGGAGGGAGAGCAATGAGCAGTTCTTC. Translated: CASSAPGGRESNEQFF.

This sequence joins TRBV2 and TRBJ1-2; D gene ambiguous. The V end was cut by 6 bases, the J end by 13 bases, with 15 bases between. Germline-derived CDR1 and CDR2 are SNHLY and FYNNEI. The CDR3 length is 11 residues. The DNA for the CDR3 is TGTGCCAGCAGGGATAGGAGGGCGGCCACCTTC. It translates to CASRDRRAATF.

V and J are TRBV9 and TRBJ2-1, with 7 positions matching TRBD1. After removal of 1 base from V and 5 bases from J, the junction contained 9 bases not matched to a gene. Looked up from germline, CDR1 is SGDLS and CDR2 is YYNGEE. The CDR3 consists of 16 residues. CDR3 sequence reads: CASSVTLTDRNNEQFF. As DNA, the CDR3 is TGTGCCAGCAGCGTAACATTGACGGACAGGAACAATGAGCAGTTCTTC.

DNA of the CDR3: TGCGCCAGCAGCCAAGCTGGACAGATTAGCAATCAGCCCCAGCATTTT. Its protein product is CASSQAGQISNQPQHF. The chain carries TRBV4-1 and TRBJ1-5; possibly TRBD1 for D (6 bases). In germline, CDR1 is MGHRA, CDR2 YSYEKL. This CDR3 contains 16 residues. V lost 1 base and J lost 0, with 10 bases in between.

The chain joins TRBV28 to TRBJ2-2, with D perhaps matching TRBD1 (5 bases). Trimming stripped 6 bases from V and 6 bases from J, with 11 bases between. The CDR3 has 13 amino acids. Germline-derived CDR1 and CDR2 are MDHEN and SYDVKM. CDR3 amino acids: CASSKVRAGELFF. For the CDR3, the DNA is TGTGCCAGCAGCAAAGTCAGGGCCGGGGAGCTGTTTTTT.

J is TRBJ2-1 and V is TRBV6-5; D unresolved. The germline CDR1 and CDR2 sequences are MNHEY and SVGAGI. The length of the CDR3 is 14 residues. V lost 4 bases to trimming and J lost 0 bases, with 7 bases between them. The CDR3 is CASSSPSSYNEQFF. In DNA form, the CDR3 reads TGTGCCAGCAGTTCCCCCTCCTCCTACAATGAGCAGTTCTTC.

The gene calls are TRBV5-4 and TRBJ1-2; possible D gene TRBD1, 5 bases. The CDR3 is made up of 16 amino acids. Trimming shortened V by 0 bases and J by 4 bases, and 16 bases separated the two germline ends. CDR1 is SGHNT and CDR2 is YYREEE in the germline V gene (reference sequence). CDR3 sequence (DNA): TGTGCCAGCAGCTTGGCCAGGTCGGGGGAGCGCTATGGCTACACCTTC. The encoded protein is CASSLARSGERYGYTF.

V and J are TRBV7-9 and TRBJ2-7; D might be TRBD1 (5 bases). Germline CDR1 is SEHNR and CDR2 is FQNEAQ (reference sequence). The CDR3 totals 13 residues. With 5 bases removed from V and 1 base from J, the gap between germline ends came to 9 bases. The CDR3 sequence: CASSEQDSYEQYF. DNA of the CDR3: TGTGCCAGCAGCGAACAGGATTCCTACGAGCAGTACTTC.

This chain connects TRBV6-5 to TRBJ1-1; D may be TRBD1 (5 bases). The V and J ends lost 5 bases and 4 bases respectively, with 17 bases between them. The CDR3 totals 15 residues. Germline lookup yields CDR1 MNHEY and CDR2 SVGAGI. CDR3 bases: TGTGCCAGCAGTCAAAGGGGATCCGGGGGCACTGAAGCTTTCTTT. Its translation is CASSQRGSGGTEAFF.

The J gene is TRBJ1-3, the V gene TRBV5-4; unclear D gene. Germline lookup yields CDR1 SGHNT and CDR2 YYREEE (reference sequence). The CDR3 sequence is 16 residues long. The V end lost 4 bases, the J end lost 4 bases, and 18 bases lay between the germline ends. In DNA form, the CDR3 reads TGTGCCAGCAGCCTGTACCCTCGGGGTACGGGAAACACCATATATTTT. This codes for CASSLYPRGTGNTIYF.

The chain joins TRBV6-6 to TRBJ1-5; D remains unclear. V shed 6 bases and J shed 4 bases, with 16 bases lying between them. The CDR3 consists of 15 residues. Germline loops: CDR1 MNHNY, CDR2 SVGAGI (reference sequence). Written as DNA, the CDR3 is TGTGCCAGCAGACTTACGTCTCTCCTAAATCAGCCCCAGCATTTT. Protein product: CASRLTSLLNQPQHF.

This clone was recorded only once. This chain uses TRBV7-9 with TRBJ2-1, with 11 bases matching TRBD2. Trimming took 5 bases from V and 9 from J; bases not matched to a gene: 9. CDR3 size: 15 residues. Germline lookup yields CDR1 SEHNR and CDR2 FQNEAQ (reference sequence). This CDR3 reads CASSALAGELSEQFF. The DNA for the CDR3 is TGTGCCAGCAGCGCACTAGCGGGAGAGTTGAGTGAGCAGTTCTTC.

This chain links TRBV27 with TRBJ2-7, with 7 nucleotides matching TRBD1. J gave up 2 bases and V 3 bases, and 4 bases lay outside the gene matches. Germline V gene sequence: CDR1 MNHEY, CDR2 SMNVEV (reference sequence). CDR3 length: 14 amino acids. The CDR3 DNA reads as TGTGCCAGCAGTTTGGGACAGACGACCTACGAGCAGTACTTC. Translating gives CASSLGQTTYEQYF.

The CDR3 bases are TGTGCCATCAGTGAGCTTGTAGGACAGGGGAGCAATGAGCAGTTCTTC. Translating it yields CAISELVGQGSNEQFF. V gene TRBV10-3 combines with J gene TRBJ2-1; TRBD1 aligns across 9 bases. Trimming removed 2 bases from V and 6 bases from J; junction bases left unmatched: 8. CDR1 is ENHRY and CDR2 is SYGVKD in the germline V gene. This CDR3 is 16 amino acids long.